The T cell receptor beta chain under discussion was sequenced for a study of identical twins. Findings and caveats of the study: Twin pairs' shared out-of-frame alpha sequences were enriched in low generation probability. With beta out-of-frame sequences, excess sharing by twins was weaker.

This clonotype was counted ten times or more. Its antigen is not known. Everyone who donated was a healthy Caucasian. The V gene's germline CDR1 is KGHDR and CDR2 SFDVKD. V shed 5 bases and J shed 4 bases, with 5 bases lying between them. This CDR3 has 12 amino acids. TCRdb fed the 5' RACE reads into MiXCR, producing one record per CDR3 protein. The sample contains about 570,000 distinct CDR3 sequences, 9.6% of which appear only once. The data were also submitted as part of a second study, on yellow fever vaccine responses in identical twins.

The rearrangement links TRBV24-1 to TRBJ1-5; D unresolved. Sequenced material: PBMCs. The origin of this receptor is a young woman in good health. CDR3 bases: TGTGCCACCAGTGGCCCGAATCAGCCCCAGCATTTT. Protein product: CATSGPNQPQHF.